This TCR beta chain was recorded in a study of blood T cells in healthy people across ages. Primers used in a second PCR of roughly 7 to 12 cycles were a sample-barcoded 5' primer and a J-beta primer mix. TCRdb re-derived calls from the 5' RACE reads in MiXCR, one entry per CDR3 protein. This sample yields about 970,000 distinct CDR3 sequences, of which about 51% are seen a single time; roughly a fifth belongs to the top ten. The CDR3 is made up of 20 amino acids. From germline, CDR1 is LGHNA and CDR2 YSLEER. The J segment lost 4 bases and the V segment lost 0 bases, leaving 19 bases of the junction unmatched.

The V gene is TRBV4-3, the J gene TRBJ2-3, with 7 bases that match TRBD1. Input material: blood. The clonotype comes from a woman between 55 and 75 years old in good health. In DNA, the CDR3 is TGCGCCAGCAGCCAAGATAGAGTTTCCACAGGGGCTCTCCAGGCAGATACGCAGTATTTT. It encodes CASSQDRVSTGALQADTQYF.